Each of the 23 T cell receptor beta chains below was sequenced from the same sample in a study of cytomegalovirus exposure and HLA in healthy donors. The PCR used 60 Vbeta and 13 Jbeta primers. Here immunoSEQ multiplex PCR was the method, and the copy in TCRdb shows in-frame clones only, minus some. The profile shows 85,000 to 130,000 clones, roughly three quarters of them singletons. Sequenced material: PBMCs. The receptor set was obtained from a middle-aged woman in good health and CMV-seronegative.

V and J are TRBV27 and TRBJ2-1; 12 bases align to TRBD2. The CDR3 has 17 amino acids. The trim removed 5 bases at V and 1 base at J, leaving 6 bases unmatched. Germline-derived CDR1 and CDR2 are MNHEY and SMNVEV (reference sequence). For the CDR3, the DNA is TGTGCCAGCAGTCCATTGACTAGCGGGAGTTCCTACAATGAGCAGTTCTTC. Amino acids: CASSPLTSGSSYNEQFF.

This clone showed up just a few times. This chain connects TRBV7-2 to TRBJ2-7; 8 bases are a match to TRBD1. Germline V CDR1 and CDR2: SGHTA, FQGNSA. The V segment lost 3 bases and the J segment 6 bases; nucleotides outside the gene matches: 13. The CDR3 totals 16 residues. The CDR3 DNA follows: TGTGCCAGCAGCTTTGGTCCGCAGGGGGCGGTTGGCGAGCAGTACTTC. This sequence encodes CASSFGPQGAVGEQYF.

The CDR3 loop reads CASSQAIGGRYEQYF. Here the CDR3 DNA reads TGTGCCAGCAGCCAGGCGATCGGGGGGAGGTACGAGCAGTACTTC. The rearrangement uses TRBV14 and TRBJ2-7; 7 nucleotides align to TRBD2. From germline, CDR1 is SGHDN and CDR2 FVKESK. V dropped 3 bases and J dropped 4; count of bases not matched to a gene: 9. CDR3 size: 15 residues. Complete variable domain (other parts from reference TRBV14 and TRBJ2-7): EAGVTQFPSHSVIEKGQTVTLRCDPISGHDNLYWYRRVMGKEIKFLLHFVKESKQDESGMPNNRFLAERTGGTYSTLKVQPAELEDSGVYFCASSQAIGGRYEQYFGPGTRLTVT.

V and J are TRBV18 and TRBJ2-1; D perhaps matches TRBD1 (5 bases). Trimming shortened V by 6 bases and J by 7 bases, and 13 bases separated the two germline ends. The CDR3 runs to 13 residues. In germline, CDR1 is KGHSH, CDR2 LQKENI. CDR3 sequence: CASSPPGSNEQFF. In DNA, the CDR3 is TGTGCCAGCTCCCCGCCAGGGTCGAATGAGCAGTTCTTC.

This sequence joins TRBV14 and TRBJ2-2; 14 nucleotides line up with TRBD2. Germline CDR1 is SGHDN and CDR2 is FVKESK. The CDR3 covers 14 residues. The V and J ends lost 4 bases and 12 bases, in that order; junction bases with no gene match: 4. The CDR3 DNA sequence: TGTGCCAGCAGCCCGACTAGCGGGAGGGCCAAGCTGTTTTTT. Its translation is CASSPTSGRAKLFF.

The chain recombines TRBV5-6 with TRBJ2-5; D not resolved. The end of the DNA aligns better with TRBJ2-7, so the J call may be wrong. Per germline, CDR1 SGHDT and CDR2 YYEEEE. The CDR3 has 14 residues. CDR3 sequence (DNA): TGTGCCAGCAGCTTCCAGCAGTTCGGGTACGAGCAGTACTTC. It encodes CASSFQQFGYEQYF.

V usage is TRBV28 and J usage is TRBJ1-5; TRBD1 is a possible D gene (5 bases). The CDR3 has 19 amino acids. The ends were cut back, 3 bases at V and 0 bases at J, with 21 bases in the middle. Germline CDR1 is MDHEN and CDR2 is SYDVKM. Here the CDR3 DNA reads TGTGCCAGCAGTTTTCATGGAACGGCAGGGCTTTATAGCAATCAGCCCCAGCATTTT. Amino acid sequence: CASSFHGTAGLYSNQPQHF.

The rearrangement uses TRBV9 and TRBJ2-1; D ambiguous. The V gene's germline CDR1 is SGDLS and CDR2 YYNGEE. V dropped 3 bases and J dropped 8 bases, with 15 bases sitting between them. The CDR3 is 14 amino acids. The CDR3 sequence is CASSALFPRDEQFF. In nucleotides, the CDR3 is TGTGCCAGCAGCGCCCTATTCCCCCGGGATGAGCAGTTCTTC.

This rearrangement joins TRBV28 to TRBJ1-1; unclear D gene. This CDR3 is built from 14 residues. The V end was cut by 2 bases, the J end by 1 base, with 8 bases between. CDR1 and CDR2 from the germline V gene are MDHEN and SYDVKM. The CDR3 sequence is CASSLGPPNTEAFF. The CDR3 region has the DNA TGTGCCAGCAGTTTAGGGCCCCCGAACACTGAAGCTTTCTTT.

This chain connects TRBV6-5 to TRBJ2-5; 7 bases align to TRBD1. CDR3 length equals 15 residues. V was clipped by 2 bases and J by 3 bases; unmatched bases: 6. The germline gives CDR1 MNHEY, CDR2 SVGAGI. In nucleotides, the CDR3 is TGTGCCAGCAGTTACCTGGGACAGATTGAAGAGACCCAGTACTTC. Translation gives CASSYLGQIEETQYF.

On this clone: Other DNA sequences within the sample encode an identical CDR3. CDR3 in amino acids: CASSPGQNQPQHF. The CDR3 region has the DNA TGTGCCAGCTCACCAGGACAGAATCAGCCCCAGCATTTT. The chain links TRBV18 to TRBJ1-5; the D gene is possibly TRBD1 (6 bases). CDR3 length: 13 residues. The V gene's germline CDR1 is KGHSH and CDR2 LQKENI. With 2 bases removed from V and 4 bases from J, the gap between germline ends came to 6 bases.

This sequence joins TRBV21-1 and TRBJ2-7; TRBD1, as called in the table, went unchecked against the DNA. TRBV21-1 is termed a pseudogene. This CDR3 is built from 13 residues. Written as DNA, the CDR3 is TGTGCCAGCAGCAAAGGACAGAACTACGAGCAGTACTTC. This codes for CASSKGQNYEQYF.

The gene calls are TRBV18 and TRBJ1-3; a weak D match, TRBD1 (6 bases). The germline gives CDR1 KGHSH, CDR2 LQKENI. This CDR3 contains 15 residues. V was trimmed by 2 bases and J by 3 bases, leaving 11 bases between them. CDR3 coding DNA: TGTGCCAGCTCACCAGGACAGAACTTTGGAAACACCATATATTTT. Translating gives CASSPGQNFGNTIYF.

CDR3 amino acids: CASSTGTRANEQFF. As DNA, the CDR3 is TGTGCCAGCAGCACCGGGACTAGAGCTAATGAGCAGTTCTTC. The chain joins TRBV9 to TRBJ2-1, with 8 bases fitting TRBD2. The V gene's germline CDR1 is SGDLS and CDR2 YYNGEE. The CDR3 totals 14 residues. The V and J ends lost 4 bases and 7 bases, in that order; junction bases with no gene match: 7.

The chain employs TRBV5-1 and TRBJ1-2; D is ambiguous. The CDR3 loop spans 14 amino acids. The germline gives CDR1 SGHRS, CDR2 YFSETQ. With 4 bases removed from V and 7 bases from J, the gap between germline ends came to 17 bases. CDR3 residues: CASSGRGRAGGYTF. The CDR3 bases are TGCGCCAGCAGCGGGCGGGGAAGGGCTGGTGGCTACACCTTC.

This sequence joins TRBV7-2 and TRBJ1-1; maybe TRBD1 (6 bases). V was shortened by 1 base and J by 5 bases, with 14 bases between the two germline ends. The germline gives CDR1 SGHTA, CDR2 FQGNSA. The CDR3 length is 15 residues. CDR3 loop: CASSLGPGALTEAFF. CDR3 DNA: TGTGCCAGCAGCTTAGGCCCAGGGGCGTTGACTGAAGCTTTCTTT.

The rearrangement uses TRBV9 and TRBJ1-1; 9 bases are shared with TRBD1. Germline assignment: CDR1 SGDLS and CDR2 YYNGEE. V lost 0 bases, J lost 4 bases, and 7 bases stayed unmatched. The CDR3 is 16 residues long. CDR3 in amino acids: CASSVGTRTGATEAFF. CDR3 in DNA: TGTGCCAGCAGCGTAGGTACTAGGACAGGGGCCACTGAAGCTTTCTTT.

The J gene is TRBJ1-1, the V gene TRBV7-8; possible D gene TRBD1, 5 bases. Germline V CDR1 and CDR2: SGHVS, FQNEAQ. The CDR3 extends over 17 amino acids. V was trimmed by 1 base and J by 4 bases, leaving 19 bases between them. This CDR3 is CASSLDFGREDGTEAFF. The CDR3 bases are TGTGCCAGCAGCTTAGATTTTGGCAGGGAGGATGGCACTGAAGCTTTCTTT. The full variable domain, its missing parts supplied by reference TRBV7-8 and TRBJ1-1, is GAGVSQSPRYKVAKRGQDVALRCDPISGHVSLFWYQQALGQGPEFLTYFQNEAQLDKSGLPSDRFFAERPEGSVSTLKIQRTQQEDSAVYLCASSLDFGREDGTEAFFGQGTRLTVV.

V usage is TRBV27 and J usage is TRBJ2-5; D is ambiguous. The germline V and J ends were trimmed by 4 bases and 4 bases, with 7 bases remaining between them. CDR1 is MNHEY and CDR2 is SMNVEV in the germline V gene (reference sequence). The CDR3 runs 12 residues. DNA for the CDR3: TGTGCCAGCAGTTCGATGGCAGAGACCCAGTACTTC. Amino acids: CASSSMAETQYF.

The J gene is TRBJ2-7, the V gene TRBV2; 8 bases match TRBD2. The J segment lost 6 bases and the V segment lost 4 bases, leaving 11 bases of the junction unmatched. The CDR3 contains 15 residues. Germline CDR1 SNHLY, CDR2 FYNNEI. Here the CDR3 DNA reads TGTGCCAGCAGTGCATCGGGAGGGGAAGGAGGCGAGCAGTACTTC. As protein: CASSASGGEGGEQYF.

This chain connects TRBV11-3 to TRBJ2-7, with a possible D match to TRBD1 (6 bases). CDR3 length equals 14 residues. The V end lost 9 bases, the J end lost 6 bases, and 21 bases lay between the germline ends. Germline assignment: CDR1 SGHNT and CDR2 YENEEA. CDR3 nucleotide sequence: TGTGCCAGGGGGGCAACTAGAGAGGGCGTCGAGCAGTACTTC. It encodes CARGATREGVEQYF. Supplemented by reference TRBV11-3 and TRBJ2-7, the full variable domain reads EAGVVQSPRYKIIEKKQPVAFWCNPISGHNTLYWYLQNLGQGPELLIRYENEEAVDDSQLPKDRFSAERLKGVDSTLKIQPAELGDSAVYLCARGATREGVEQYFGPGTRLTVT.

The rearrangement links TRBV21-1 to TRBJ2-7; the table gives TRBD1 as D, unverified against the DNA. TRBV21-1 is termed a pseudogene. The CDR3 is made up of 10 amino acids. The CDR3 DNA follows: TGTGCCAGCAACAGGTACGAGCAGTACTTC. This gives the protein CASNRYEQYF.

The chain carries TRBV7-9 and TRBJ1-1, with D hard to call. Germline V CDR1 and CDR2: SEHNR, FQNEAQ (reference sequence). V was clipped by 4 bases and J by 3 bases, with 12 bases between them. The CDR3 runs to 14 residues. The CDR3 protein is CASSSGRGHTEAFF. CDR3 in DNA: TGTGCCAGCAGCTCTGGAAGAGGGCACACTGAAGCTTTCTTT.